Listed below are T cell receptor beta chains from one sample, sequenced in a study of identifying expanded T cells in peripheral blood. Generated by immunoSEQ multiplex PCR, the TCRdb table keeps only in-frame clones and is missing some. The sample has approximately 100,000 clones; 70% to 90% are singletons. Sequencing was carried out using blood. These receptors were collected from a person between 18 and 69 years old in good health. CDR3s include the opening cysteine and the closing phenylalanine or tryptophan. A D gene is named only where the DNA matches it firmly. A clone size is listed for some rows: how often the clone was seen (once, few, many), or a class if it is expanded.

TRBJ1-5 | - | - | TRBV5-8 | CASRKSNQPQHF | TGTGCCAGCAGAAAAAGCAATCAGCCCCAGCATTTT
TRBJ1-5 | - | - | TRBV28 | CATLKEGAQHF | TGTGCCACCCTAAAAGAGGGAGCCCAGCATTTT
TRBJ2-3 | - | - | TRBV10-2 | CASSAGADTQYF | TGCGCCAGCAGTGCCGGGGCAGATACGCAGTATTTT
TRBJ2-2 | - | TRBD2 | TRBV5-1 | CASSLAAGGRTGELFF | TGCGCCAGCAGCTTGGCTGCGGGGGGTCGGACCGGGGAGCTGTTTTTT
TRBJ1-6 | - | - | TRBV6-5 | CASSSSVSGAGSPLHF | TGTGCCAGCAGTTCGAGTGTCAGTGGGGCTGGTTCACCCCTCCACTTT
TRBJ2-5 | - | - | TRBV18 | CASSPLEDGFRETQYF | TGTGCCAGCTCACCACTGGAGGACGGTTTCAGAGAGACCCAGTACTTC
TRBJ1-2 | - | TRBD1 | TRBV5-8 | CASSLDRGLLGYTF | TGTGCCAGCAGCTTGGACAGGGGGCTACTTGGCTACACCTTC
TRBJ2-7 | - | TRBD2 | TRBV6-4 | CASSEREGSYEQYF | TGTGCCAGCAGTGAGCGGGAGGGCTCCTACGAGCAGTACTTC
TRBJ1-6 | few | TRBD1 | TRBV6-5 | CASNPGTGVSPLHF | TGTGCCAGCAATCCCGGGACAGGGGTATCACCCCTCCACTTT
TRBJ2-3 | - | TRBD1 | TRBV7-3 | CASSPTGQLSDTQYF | TGTGCCAGCAGCCCGACGGGACAGTTATCCGATACGCAGTATTTT
TRBJ1-2 | - | TRBD1 | TRBV2 | CASRKGTVNYGYTF | TGTGCCAGCAGGAAAGGGACAGTTAACTATGGCTACACCTTC
TRBJ2-5 | - | - | TRBV27 | CASKEGGETQYF | TGTGCCAGCAAGGAAGGGGGAGAGACCCAGTACTTC
TRBJ1-2 | - | - | TRBV6-5 | CASRQPSYGYTF | TGTGCCAGCAGGCAGCCGAGCTATGGCTACACCTTC
TRBJ2-7 | - | - | TRBV19 | CASRPAGHSYEQYF | TGTGCCAGTAGGCCAGCGGGTCACTCCTACGAGCAGTACTTC
TRBJ1-4 | - | - | TRBV11-2 | CASSPGWGSGEKLFF | TGTGCCAGCAGCCCAGGTTGGGGGTCAGGGGAAAAACTGTTTTTT
TRBJ1-3 | - | - | TRBV7-8 | CASSPRSDYGNTIYF | TGTGCCAGCAGCCCGCGGTCGGACTATGGAAACACCATATATTTT
TRBJ2-1 | - | - | TRBV27 | CASSLFSTWGYNEQFF | TGTGCCAGCAGTTTATTTAGCACCTGGGGTTACAATGAGCAGTTCTTC
TRBJ1-6 | - | - | TRBV6-6 | CASSYLTDSPLHF | TGTGCCAGCAGTTACTTGACGGATTCACCCCTCCACTTT
TRBJ1-2 | - | - | TRBV11-2 | CASSLDRESVYGYTF | TGTGCCAGCAGCTTAGATCGCGAGTCGGTATATGGCTACACCTTC
TRBJ1-2 | - | - | TRBV6-6 | CASSTGANGYTF | TGTGCCAGCAGTACGGGGGCTAACGGCTACACCTTC
TRBJ2-2 | - | - | TRBV23-1 | CASSQWGDDTGELFF | TGCGCCAGCAGTCAATGGGGGGACGACACCGGGGAGCTGTTTTTT
TRBJ2-1 | - | TRBD2 | TRBV6-5 | CASRKLAGGRNEQFF | TGTGCCAGCAGGAAATTAGCGGGGGGGCGTAATGAGCAGTTCTTC
TRBJ2-1 | - | TRBD2 | TRBV6-5 | CASSYSGLAGNEQFF | TGTGCCAGCAGTTACTCGGGACTAGCGGGGAATGAGCAGTTCTTC
TRBJ2-1 | - | - | TRBV27 | CASRPGASYNEQFF | TGTGCCAGCAGACCGGGAGCCTCCTACAATGAGCAGTTCTTC